This is a list of T cell receptor beta chains from one sample in a study of CD8 T cells in ankylosing spondylitis. TCRdb ran MiXCR on the 5' RACE reads and lists one entry per CDR3 protein. Of approximately 300,000 distinct CDR3 sequences in the sample, 8% were seen once. Sequenced sample: blood, either unsorted or a sorted T cell fraction (not recorded which). The receptor set was obtained from a male donor with ankylosing spondylitis. Each CDR3 is given with its conserved first and last residue. The D gene is left open where the match is weak. The listing skips clone size in some rows; elsewhere it reads once, few, many or a size class.

>few|TRBD2|TRBV24-1|TRBJ2-3
TGTGCCACCAGGAGCGGGAGCCCCACAGATACGCAGTATTTT
CATRSGSPTDTQYF
>many|-|TRBV5-1|TRBJ1-3
TGCGCCAGCAGCTTGGGGGCAGGCTATAACTCTGGAAACACCATATATTTT
CASSLGAGYNSGNTIYF
>-|-|TRBV6-1|TRBJ1-5
TGTGCCAGCACGGAACAGGTCAATCAGCCCCAGCATTTT
CASTEQVNQPQHF
>-|TRBD2|TRBV4-1|TRBJ2-1
TGCGCCAGCAGCCAAGATGCTCCGGGACTAGCGGGCCGGGAGCAGTTCTTC
CASSQDAPGLAGREQFF
>few|TRBD1|TRBV28|TRBJ1-5
TGTGCCAGCAGTTTACAGGGGGTGGGCCAGCCCCAGCATTTT
CASSLQGVGQPQHF
>-|-|TRBV19|TRBJ2-7
TGTGCCACTTCTCGTGTCCGGGACGGCGGTACCTACGAGCAGTACTTC
CATSRVRDGGTYEQYF
>many|TRBD2|TRBV2|TRBJ2-3
TGTGCCAGCCAGACTAGCGGATACACAGATACGCAGTATTTT
CASQTSGYTDTQYF
>-|-|TRBV20-1|TRBJ2-5
TGCAGTGCTGGCGGGACAGCCAACTTCTTAAAGACCCAGTACTTC
CSAGGTANFLKTQYF
>many|-|TRBV7-2|TRBJ2-7
TGTGCCAGCAGCTCCTCACACGGCCCCTACGAGCAGTACTTC
CASSSSHGPYEQYF
>few|-|TRBV7-6|TRBJ2-7
TGTGCCAGCAGCCAACGCCAAACCACAACAGGCTATCCACCCTACGAGCAGTACTTC
CASSQRQTTTGYPPYEQYF
>-|-|TRBV5-5|TRBJ1-3
TGTGCCAGCAGCCAAAACTCAGGGTTTAGCTCTGGAAACACCATATATTTT
CASSQNSGFSSGNTIYF
>few|-|TRBV4-3|TRBJ2-5
TGCGCCAGCAGCCCGCGGAGCTCAGAGACCCAGTACTTC
CASSPRSSETQYF
>once|TRBD2|TRBV20-1|TRBJ2-5
TGCAGTGCTAGTACTAGCGGGAGGGGAGAGACCCAGTACTTC
CSASTSGRGETQYF
>many|-|TRBV7-2|TRBJ2-2
TGTGCCAGCAGCCCTTCGGGGCCCCTAGCCGGGAGGGAGCTGTTTTTT
CASSPSGPLAGRELFF
>-|-|TRBV20-1|TRBJ2-1
TGCAGTGCAGTTCGGGACTCTACATACAATGAGCAGTTCTTC
CSAVRDSTYNEQFF
>many|-|TRBV5-1|TRBJ2-5
TGCGCCAGCAGCTTTTCAGCAGTTGTCCAAGAGACCCAGTACTTC
CASSFSAVVQETQYF
>few|TRBD2|TRBV20-1|TRBJ2-1
TGCAGTGCTGACGCCGGGACTATCTCCTACAATGAGCAGTTCTTC
CSADAGTISYNEQFF